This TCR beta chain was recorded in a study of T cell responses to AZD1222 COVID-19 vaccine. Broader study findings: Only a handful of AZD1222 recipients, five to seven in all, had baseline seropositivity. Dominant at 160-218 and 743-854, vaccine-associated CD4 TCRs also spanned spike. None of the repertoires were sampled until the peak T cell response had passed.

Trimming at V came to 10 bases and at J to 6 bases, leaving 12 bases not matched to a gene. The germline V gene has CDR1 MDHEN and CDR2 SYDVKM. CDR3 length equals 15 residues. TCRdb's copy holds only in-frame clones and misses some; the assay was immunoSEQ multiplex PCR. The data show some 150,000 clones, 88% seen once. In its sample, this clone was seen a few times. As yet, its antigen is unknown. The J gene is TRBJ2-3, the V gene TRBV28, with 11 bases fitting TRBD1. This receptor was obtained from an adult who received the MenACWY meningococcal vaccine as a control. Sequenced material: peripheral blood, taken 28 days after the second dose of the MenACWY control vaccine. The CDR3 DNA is TGTGCCACCTTTAGGGGGGACAGGGGGATTGATACGCAGTATTTT. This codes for CATFRGDRGIDTQYF.